This T cell receptor beta chain was documented in a study of response to subunit inactivated influenza vaccine (dated by TCRdb to about 2018). Looking at the study overall: Deep quantitative T cell receptor repertoire profiling was used in the study to track responses to a trivalent subunit inactivated influenza vaccine. What the research found in general, with its limitations: It was suggested by the authors that each seasonal influenza vaccination may recruit only a limited number of new T cells.

Trimmed from V: 5 bases; trimmed from J: 4 bases; junction bases lacking a gene match: 7. Looking up the germline V gene (reference sequence) yields CDR1 LNHNV and CDR2 YYDKDF. Including cysteine and phenylalanine, the CDR3 has 15 amino acids. Here the CDR3 DNA is all that survives: 45 bases in frame from base 1. This clonotype has more than one count but fewer than ten. Which antigen it targets is not known. The record has no base qualities; no much larger clone is one base away. Receptor libraries were prepared by RT-PCR. Instrument used: Illumina HiSeq 2500. The raw public reads went through TCRdb reprocessing: fastp at Q25, MiXCR clone calling, in-frame beta chains kept. Rows with one shared CDR3 protein collapse into an entry with the most common genes and DNA. The sample contains more than 550,000 distinct CDR3 sequences, roughly 12% of them found a single time. The leading ten clones occupy 11% of the sample.

The same sample was also used in a study of T cells expressing NK-cell markers. As the second paper documents: TCR beta cDNA libraries were prepared using 5'RACE template switching, which introduced a universal primer site and unique molecular identifiers. TCR beta-chain repertoires were profiled in sorted CD3+CD56+NKG2C+, CD3+CD56+NKG2C- and CD3+CD56-NKG2C+ T-cell subsets from about 8 donors. Among the eight sequenced donors, seven were HCMV-seropositive and one was HCMV-seronegative. In several experiments an anti-gammadeltaTCR antibody was added to restrict sorting to alphabetaTCR-expressing T cells. In six or seven donors, the dominant CD3+CD56+NKG2C+ clonotypes ranked among the top 10 CD8+ clonotypes, making up roughly 1.0-8% of CD8+ T cells. Those dominant clonotypes were again the most abundant among CD3+CD56-NKG2C+ cells in several donors, at roughly 28.3-60.1%. It remained unclear whether the expanded NKG2C-expressing T cell clones were specific for HCMV antigens. The study sequenced eight donors, all healthy volunteers chosen at random: three men and five women. HCMV serostatus was determined by detecting HCMV-specific IgG in serum with a commercial ELISA kit. Ficoll density gradient centrifugation was used to isolate peripheral blood mononuclear cells from blood. For several donors, unsorted PBMC were also used to sequence bulk peripheral blood T-cell repertoires. Synthesis of cDNA was primed from the TCR beta constant segment and was followed by two consecutive PCR amplification steps. Sequencing of the libraries produced 2 x 150 bp reads on Illumina HiSeq 2000/2500, MiSeq or NextSeq. MIGEC was used to demultiplex reads and group reads by UMI, and MiTCR was used to assemble and quantify clonotypes. Only TCR cDNA sequences supported by at least two reads were kept to exclude erroneous sequences. The tcR package was used for downstream repertoire analysis, and clonotypes were matched between fractions using CDR3 nucleotide sequence together with V segment. VDJmatch was used to annotate antigen specificity against VDJdb, with one amino acid substitution in CDR3 permitted.

The rearranged chain carries TRBV15 and TRBJ2-5; TRBD2 aligns with 10 central bases. The source was PBMCs from blood, collected on the day of vaccination. This receptor was obtained from a middle-aged man who received an inactivated influenza vaccine. Donor details come from another sample of the same person, matched by shared clones. The CDR3: CATSWASGSGETQYF. Here is the DNA: TGTGCCACCAGCTGGGCTAGCGGGAGTGGAGAGACCCAGTACTTC.